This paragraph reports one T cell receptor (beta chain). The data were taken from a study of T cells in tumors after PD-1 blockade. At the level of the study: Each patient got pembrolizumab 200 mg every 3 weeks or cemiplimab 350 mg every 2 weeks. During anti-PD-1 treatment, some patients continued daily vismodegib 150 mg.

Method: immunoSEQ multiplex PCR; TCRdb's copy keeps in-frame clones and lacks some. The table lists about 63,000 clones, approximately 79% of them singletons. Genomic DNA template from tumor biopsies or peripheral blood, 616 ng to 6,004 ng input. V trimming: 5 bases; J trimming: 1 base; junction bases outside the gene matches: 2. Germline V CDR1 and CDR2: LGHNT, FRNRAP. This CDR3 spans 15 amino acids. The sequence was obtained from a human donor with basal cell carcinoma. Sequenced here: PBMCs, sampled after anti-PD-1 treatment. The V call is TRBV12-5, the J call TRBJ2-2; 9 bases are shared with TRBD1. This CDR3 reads CASGQGQGNTGELFF. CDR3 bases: TGTGCTAGTGGTCAGGGACAGGGGAACACCGGGGAGCTGTTTTTT.